A single sample gave rise to the 7 T cell receptor beta chains below, sequenced in a study of human T cells and chemical hapten exposure. In TCRdb, the RACE reads were re-called with MiXCR into one record per CDR3 protein. The repertoire has just over 350,000 distinct CDR3 sequences, about 6.3% of them found once; the top ten carry about 5%. The time point here: patch test 2, 6 weeks after DPC sensitization. Specified treatment: therapeutic diphenylcyclopropenone sensitization with weekly scalp DPC. The source was whole blood, collected in connection with sensitization to the hapten diphenylcyclopropenone (DPC). These receptor sequences come from a woman younger than 35 with alopecia areata. Some clones in this sample may be carry-over from other donors' samples.

This clonotype was counted only a few times. The chain couples TRBV11-2 to TRBJ1-1; D not resolved. The CDR3 loop spans 12 amino acids. V dropped 3 bases and J dropped 11 bases, with 13 bases sitting between them. CDR1 and CDR2 (germline): SGHAT, FQNNGV. CDR3 nucleotide sequence: TGTGCCAGCAGCTTGAGTGGGCTTGGGGCTTTCTTT. The encoded protein is CASSLSGLGAFF.

This clonotype was found a few times. The chain combines TRBV6-2 or TRBV6-3 with TRBJ1-2; D possibly corresponds to TRBD1 (5 bases). The CDR3 consists of 14 residues. V lost 0 bases, J lost 7 bases, and 12 bases lay in between. CDR1 is MNHEY and CDR2 is SVGEGT in the germline V gene. The chain's CDR3 is CASSYSSRESGYTF. The CDR3 DNA reads TGTGCCAGCAGTTACTCGAGCAGGGAGAGTGGCTACACCTTC.

This chain joins TRBV12-3 or TRBV12-4 and TRBJ2-7; 14 nucleotides agree with TRBD2. The CDR3 consists of 18 residues. The V and J ends lost 6 bases and 0 bases, in that order; junction bases with no gene match: 10. The CDR3 DNA reads as TGTGCCAGCAGCCCGGGGGGACTAGCGGGGGCGAGCTCCTACGAGCAGTACTTC. Amino acids: CASSPGGLAGASSYEQYF.

The sample holds a few counts of this clonotype. The chain employs TRBV7-3 and TRBJ2-2; weak D call: TRBD1 (5 bases). The length of the CDR3 is 14 residues. The V end lost 7 bases, the J end lost 5 bases, and 14 bases lay between the germline ends. Germline assignment: CDR1 SGHTA and CDR2 FQGTGA. The CDR3 reads CASNRQGGTGELFF. CDR3 bases: TGTGCCAGCAATCGGCAGGGCGGAACCGGGGAGCTGTTTTTT.

A few counts support this clonotype. The rearrangement joins TRBV11-2 to TRBJ2-7; D is possibly TRBD2 (5 bases). CDR1 SGHAT and CDR2 FQNNGV come from the germline V gene. The CDR3 covers 12 residues. V was cut by 5 bases and J by 8 bases, with 13 bases left in between. CDR3 bases: TGTGCCAGCAGCCCCCGGGGTACAAAGCAGTACTTC. It translates to CASSPRGTKQYF.

This clonotype has at least ten counts. V gene TRBV7-3 combines with J gene TRBJ2-2; TRBD2 agrees at 8 bases. The CDR3 loop spans 15 amino acids. V trimming: 4 bases; J trimming: 5 bases; junction bases outside the gene matches: 6. CDR1 and CDR2 from the germline V gene are SGHTA and FQGTGA. The DNA for the CDR3 is TGTGCCAGCAGCTCCGGGACTAGACAGACCGGGGAGCTGTTTTTT. Its protein product is CASSSGTRQTGELFF.

There are a few counts of this clonotype. The genes are TRBV7-2 and TRBJ2-3; 8 nucleotides align to TRBD1. Germline V gene data show CDR1 as SGHTA and CDR2 as FQGNSA. The CDR3 is made up of 16 amino acids. J was trimmed by 2 bases and V by 1 base; bases with no gene match: 5. For the CDR3, the DNA is TGTGCCAGCAGCTTAGAGGCAGGGGGCTTCACAGATACGCAGTATTTT. It is translated as CASSLEAGGFTDTQYF.